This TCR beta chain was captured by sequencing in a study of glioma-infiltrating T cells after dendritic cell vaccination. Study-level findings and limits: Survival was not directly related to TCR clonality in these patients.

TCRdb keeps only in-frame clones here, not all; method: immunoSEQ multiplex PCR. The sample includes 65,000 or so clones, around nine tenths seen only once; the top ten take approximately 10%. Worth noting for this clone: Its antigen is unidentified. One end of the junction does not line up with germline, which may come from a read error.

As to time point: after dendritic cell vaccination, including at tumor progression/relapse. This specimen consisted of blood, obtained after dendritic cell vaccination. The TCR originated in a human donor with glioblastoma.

The CDR3 DNA reads as TGTGCCAGCTCACCCCCAGGAAGTCGTCGCTTCGCCTTC. This sequence encodes CASSPPGSRRFAF. The V call is TRBV18, the J call TRBJ1-2; unclear D gene. The V gene's germline CDR1 is KGHSH and CDR2 LQKENI. This CDR3 region has 13 residues.